This T cell receptor (beta chain) was found in a study of cytomegalovirus exposure and HLA in healthy donors. Study-level information: Earlier, about 179 million T cells were analyzed, and over 95 million unique TCR beta sequences were found among them. In an early release, HLA-typed donors contributed some 82 million unique TCR sequences.

PCR was performed using 60 Vbeta and 13 Jbeta primers. Produced via immunoSEQ multiplex PCR; TCRdb's table is partial and in-frame only. The table has about 170,000 clones, around 84% seen once. The sequence came from a boy aged 2 to 10 in good health and CMV-seronegative. Sequencing was performed on PBMCs.

CDR3 DNA sequence: TGTGCCAGCAGTGAGAACAGGGGCAATCAGCCCCAGCATTTT. This translates into CASSENRGNQPQHF. The V gene is TRBV6-5, the J gene TRBJ1-5, with a tentative D call TRBD1 (6 bases). Trimming took 5 bases from V and 2 from J, leaving 10 bases between them. The CDR3 is 14 amino acids. Germline lookup yields CDR1 MNHEY and CDR2 SVGAGI.